The 30 T cell receptor beta chains below all came from one sample that was sequenced in a study of siplizumab effects on memory and regulatory T cells (dated by TCRdb to between 2017 and 2020). The protocol used for the library was the immunoSEQ multiplex PCR assay. Drawn from immuneACCESS, this table holds only the in-frame rearrangements with V and J called that TCRdb kept. Clones are partly lost; checked studies trace under half to an unresolved V gene and leave the rest unexplained. This sample lists 100,000 to 120,000 clones; approximately 92% were detected once. About 1.5% of the sample is held by the ten biggest clonotypes. Material for sequencing was CD4+ T cells sorted from blood. These receptors came from a human donor in good health.

The chain has TRBV29-1 and TRBJ1-1, with unresolved D. Between the trimmed V and J ends, which lost 4 bases and 2 bases, there was a span of 11 bases. The germline V gene has CDR1 SQVTM and CDR2 ANQGSEA. The CDR3 is made up of 13 amino acids. The CDR3 nucleotides read TGCAGCGTTGGGGGAGCACCTAACACTGAAGCTTTCTTT. The encoded protein is CSVGGAPNTEAFF.

The rearrangement uses TRBV5-1 and TRBJ1-1, with 7 bases aligning to TRBD1. There are 15 residues in the CDR3. After removal of 4 bases from V and 1 base from J, the junction contained 7 bases not matched to a gene. Germline CDR1 SGHRS, CDR2 YFSETQ. CDR3 loop: CASSQRTGRNTEAFF. The CDR3 region has the DNA TGCGCCAGCAGCCAGCGGACAGGTAGGAACACTGAAGCTTTCTTT.

This rearrangement joins TRBV2 to TRBJ1-5; D is ambiguous. CDR3 length equals 15 residues. Germline V lookup: CDR1 SNHLY, CDR2 FYNNEI. V was cut by 4 bases and J by 4 bases, with 14 bases left in between. Here the CDR3 reads CASSALPAGNQPQHF. The DNA of the CDR3 is TGTGCCAGCAGTGCACTTCCGGCGGGGAATCAGCCCCAGCATTTT.

V and J are TRBV6-5 and TRBJ1-1; D is possibly TRBD1 (6 bases). Germline lookup yields CDR1 MNHEY and CDR2 SVGAGI. CDR3 length: 14 residues. Deletions cut 6 bases from V and 3 bases from J, with 14 bases between. CDR3 in DNA: TGTGCCAGCAGACCCGGACAGTATTACACTGAAGCTTTCTTT. It encodes CASRPGQYYTEAFF.

This clone was observed a single time. The chain carries TRBV5-4 and TRBJ1-3; TRBD1 is a possible D gene (5 bases). Germline lookup yields CDR1 SGHNT and CDR2 YYREEE (reference sequence). The V end was cut by 3 bases, the J end by 2 bases, with 18 bases between. The CDR3 is 17 amino acids. The DNA for the CDR3 is TGTGCCAGCAGCTCACTCGGTGGGGCTACAACTGGAAACACCATATATTTT. It codes for CASSSLGGATTGNTIYF.

The CDR3 loop reads CASRRTWEETQYF. CDR3 nucleotides: TGTGCCAGCAGGAGGACTTGGGAAGAGACCCAGTACTTC. The chain employs TRBV2 and TRBJ2-5; weak D call: TRBD2 (5 bases). Trimming pared 6 bases from V and 3 bases from J, leaving 11 bases between. Germline V lookup: CDR1 SNHLY, CDR2 FYNNEI. The CDR3 spans 13 residues.

The V call is TRBV9, the J call TRBJ1-5, with 8 nucleotides matching TRBD1. Germline CDR1 and CDR2: SGDLS and YYNGEE. Losses at the gene ends were 3 bases for V and 6 bases for J; bases not matched to a gene: 8. The CDR3 extends over 15 amino acids. This CDR3 reads CASSASTGGGQPQHF. Written as DNA, the CDR3 is TGTGCCAGCAGCGCATCAACAGGGGGGGGTCAGCCCCAGCATTTT.

J is TRBJ2-7 and V is TRBV20-1; possible D gene TRBD2, 6 bases. Trimming pared 6 bases from V and 6 bases from J, leaving 12 bases between. The germline gives CDR1 DFQATT, CDR2 SNEGSKA (reference sequence). This CDR3 spans 11 amino acids. The chain's CDR3 is CSAPWGVEQYF. The CDR3 region has the DNA TGCAGTGCCCCATGGGGGGTCGAGCAGTACTTC.

V is TRBV29-1 and J is TRBJ2-3; D possibly corresponds to TRBD1 (6 bases). The CDR3 extends over 14 amino acids. V was shortened by 7 bases and J by 5 bases, with 19 bases between the two germline ends. The germline V gene encodes CDR1 SQVTM and CDR2 ANQGSEA. This chain's CDR3 is CSAQPGGGGDTQYF. For the CDR3, the DNA is TGCAGCGCCCAACCTGGGGGCGGAGGAGATACGCAGTATTTT.

The chain combines TRBV5-1 with TRBJ1-2; 10 bases are a match to TRBD1. V trimming: 4 bases; J trimming: 6 bases; junction bases outside the gene matches: 6. The CDR3 sequence is 14 residues long. Per the germline V gene, CDR1 is SGHRS and CDR2 is YFSETQ. The CDR3, as DNA: TGCGCCAGCAGCACTACGACAGGGGGCGATGGCTACACCTTC. Translation: CASSTTTGGDGYTF.

This clone was counted once. The V call is TRBV5-1, the J call TRBJ1-3; no clear D gene. This CDR3 is built from 16 residues. Germline V gene data show CDR1 as SGHRS and CDR2 as YFSETQ. The V gene lost 4 bases and the J gene lost 0 bases, with 14 bases spanning the gap. This CDR3 reads CASSLAAGSSGNTIYF. In DNA form, the CDR3 reads TGCGCCAGCAGCCTGGCGGCCGGGAGCTCTGGAAACACCATATATTTT. Based on the CDR3 plus reference TRBV5-1 and TRBJ1-3, the full variable domain is KAGVTQTPRYLIKTRGQQVTLSCSPISGHRSVSWYQQTPGQGLQFLFEYFSETQRNKGNFPGRFSGRQFSNSRSEMNVSTLELGDSALYLCASSLAAGSSGNTIYFGEGSWLTVV.

This sequence joins TRBV30 and TRBJ2-2, with 7 nucleotides matching TRBD2. With V trimmed by 4 bases and J by 0 bases, 5 bases remained unmatched. Germline V CDR1 and CDR2: GTSNPN, SVGIG (reference sequence). CDR3 size: 15 residues. The CDR3, as DNA: TGTGCCTGGAAAGGCGGGAGCTCGAACACCGGGGAGCTGTTTTTT. Protein: CAWKGGSSNTGELFF.

The chain uses TRBV6-4 and TRBJ2-7; D may match TRBD1 or TRBD2 (5 bases each). The V and J ends lost 8 bases and 3 bases respectively, with 17 bases between them. From germline, CDR1 is MRHNA and CDR2 SNTAGT. The CDR3 runs to 14 residues. In DNA form, the CDR3 reads TGTGCCAGCGCCCCCGGGGCCAACCGCTACGAGCAGTACTTC. This codes for CASAPGANRYEQYF.

This chain uses TRBV7-9 with TRBJ1-5, with TRBD1 matching 7 bases. CDR3 length: 15 residues. J gave up 4 bases and V 7 bases, and 10 bases lay outside the gene matches. Germline V lookup: CDR1 SEHNR, CDR2 FQNEAQ (reference sequence). This CDR3 reads CASTPKGAGNQPQHF. The CDR3 DNA reads as TGTGCCAGCACCCCGAAGGGGGCTGGAAATCAGCCCCAGCATTTT.

This clone appeared a few times. The gene calls are TRBV4-1 and TRBJ2-5; 12 nucleotides match TRBD2. Germline V gives CDR1 MGHRA, CDR2 YSYEKL. V lost 1 base and J lost 4; bases outside the gene matches: 7. This CDR3 has 17 amino acids. CDR3 loop: CASSQAPSGLAGETQYF. The DNA of the CDR3 is TGCGCCAGCAGCCAAGCCCCGTCGGGACTAGCGGGAGAGACCCAGTACTTC.

The rearrangement uses TRBV5-1 and TRBJ1-1, with a weak D call TRBD1 (6 bases). The CDR3 runs to 15 residues. CDR1 and CDR2 from the germline V gene are SGHRS and YFSETQ. V was cut by 0 bases and J by 6 bases, with 15 bases left in between. In DNA form, the CDR3 reads TGCGCCAGCAGCTTGGGCCTTAACAGGGTACCTGAAGCTTTCTTT. Its translation is CASSLGLNRVPEAFF.

The chain has TRBV2 and TRBJ2-5; D may be TRBD1 (6 bases). The CDR3 is 15 amino acids. V was clipped by 5 bases and J by 2 bases, with 15 bases between them. Germline V gives CDR1 SNHLY, CDR2 FYNNEI. In nucleotides, the CDR3 is TGTGCCAGCAGTCGGACAGTGGAGATGCAAGAGACCCAGTACTTC. It specifies CASSRTVEMQETQYF.

The V and J genes are TRBV30 and TRBJ1-2, with 9 bases aligning to TRBD1. V trimming: 4 bases; J trimming: 7 bases; junction bases outside the gene matches: 7. This CDR3 has 13 amino acids. Looked up from germline, CDR1 is GTSNPN and CDR2 is SVGIG (reference sequence). Here the CDR3 DNA reads TGTGCCTGGAAGGGACAGGGTTTTAGTGGCTACACCTTC. It encodes CAWKGQGFSGYTF.

This chain joins TRBV19 and TRBJ1-1; D is undetermined. The V end lost 5 bases, the J end lost 6 bases, and 19 bases lay between the germline ends. Germline V gives CDR1 LNHDA, CDR2 SQIVND (reference sequence). The CDR3 extends over 15 amino acids. CDR3: CASSPLGRDRAEAFF. CDR3 in DNA: TGTGCCAGTAGTCCTCTTGGGAGGGATAGGGCTGAAGCTTTCTTT.

The chain links TRBV19 to TRBJ1-3; D is uncertain. From germline, CDR1 is LNHDA and CDR2 SQIVND (reference sequence). The V and J ends lost 3 bases and 1 base respectively, with 4 bases between them. The CDR3 spans 13 residues. CDR3 nucleotide sequence: TGTGCCAGTAGTATGGGGTCTGGAAACACCATATATTTT. It translates to CASSMGSGNTIYF.

Here the CDR3 reads CASSQESSTDTQYF. CDR3 sequence (DNA): TGTGCCAGCAGCCAAGAGTCCAGCACAGATACGCAGTATTTT. This chain uses TRBV5-4 with TRBJ2-3; D uncertain. This CDR3 is 14 amino acids long. Trimming pared 4 bases from V and 0 bases from J, leaving 9 bases between. Germline V CDR1 and CDR2: SGHNT, YYREEE (reference sequence).

The V gene is TRBV5-6, the J gene TRBJ1-6; D is uncertain. The CDR3 spans 12 residues. Germline CDR1 reads SGHDT; CDR2 reads YYEEEE. Trimming left V 5 bases short and J 7 bases short, with 7 bases between. CDR3 region: CASRMKNSPLHF. CDR3 nucleotides: TGTGCCAGCAGGATGAAGAATTCACCCCTCCACTTT.

The CDR3 DNA is TGTGCCAGCAGCTTGACTAGCGGGGCGTTTCTACAAGAGACCCAGTACTTC. Amino acids: CASSLTSGAFLQETQYF. This rearrangement joins TRBV7-8 to TRBJ2-5, with 11 bases that match TRBD2. The CDR3 spans 17 residues. Per the germline V gene, CDR1 is SGHVS and CDR2 is FQNEAQ. The V and J ends lost 3 bases and 2 bases, in that order; junction bases with no gene match: 8.

The chain couples TRBV11-2 to TRBJ1-4; TRBD1 aligns across 9 bases. V lost 4 bases, J lost 7 bases, and 4 bases stayed unmatched. Germline CDR1 and CDR2: SGHAT and FQNNGV. This CDR3 spans 14 amino acids. CDR3 sequence: CASSSDRGSEKLFF. In DNA, the CDR3 is TGTGCCAGCAGCTCCGACAGGGGGAGTGAAAAACTGTTTTTT.

This chain joins TRBV25-1 and TRBJ2-7, with 7 nucleotides matching TRBD1. This CDR3 has 15 amino acids. The germline CDR1 and CDR2 sequences are MGHDK and SYGVNS. After removal of 5 bases from V and 0 bases from J, the junction contained 7 bases not matched to a gene. CDR3 DNA sequence: TGTGCCAGCAGTTCTGCCGGGACAGACTCCTACGAGCAGTACTTC. Protein: CASSSAGTDSYEQYF.

The chain is built from TRBV4-1 and TRBJ2-1; possibly TRBD2 for D (5 bases). Trimming removed 4 bases from V and 5 bases from J, with 15 bases in between. This CDR3 region has 15 residues. Germline V gives CDR1 MGHRA, CDR2 YSYEKL. CDR3 in amino acids: CASSPSGADHNEQFF. CDR3 nucleotide sequence: TGCGCCAGCAGCCCCTCCGGAGCGGATCACAATGAGCAGTTCTTC.

The chain recombines TRBV6-5 with TRBJ2-6; a possible D gene is TRBD1 (5 bases). Germline lookup yields CDR1 MNHEY and CDR2 SVGAGI. V was trimmed by 6 bases and J by 1 base, leaving 7 bases between them. The CDR3 length is 14 residues. In DNA form, the CDR3 reads TGTGCCAGCAGCCACAGGTCTGGGGCCAACGTCCTGACTTTC. This gives the protein CASSHRSGANVLTF.

The rearrangement joins TRBV11-3 to TRBJ2-1, with D hard to call. The CDR3 totals 15 residues. V was cut by 0 bases and J by 0 bases, with 6 bases left in between. The germline V gene has CDR1 SGHNT and CDR2 YENEEA. CDR3 sequence reads: CASSLDASSYNEQFF. CDR3 nucleotides: TGTGCCAGCAGCTTAGACGCTAGCTCCTACAATGAGCAGTTCTTC.

V usage is TRBV19 and J usage is TRBJ1-5, with D maybe TRBD1 (6 bases). V lost 5 bases to trimming and J lost 7 bases, with 12 bases between them. Germline CDR1 is LNHDA and CDR2 is SQIVND (reference sequence). This CDR3 has 13 residues. The CDR3 protein is CASSPDSTQPQHF. The CDR3 DNA reads as TGTGCCAGTAGTCCGGACAGTACACAGCCCCAGCATTTT.

This clone was counted once. This chain joins TRBV12-5 and TRBJ1-5; no definite D call. CDR3 length: 12 residues. Between the trimmed V and J ends, which lost 7 bases and 7 bases, there was a span of 11 bases. The germline CDR1 and CDR2 sequences are LGHNT and FRNRAP. The CDR3, as DNA: TGTGCTAGTGCCCGGGCTGACCAGCCCCAGCATTTT. It codes for CASARADQPQHF.